This record covers a single T cell receptor (beta chain). This sample is drawn from a study of T cell changes during pregnancy in multiple sclerosis. Method: immunoSEQ multiplex PCR; TCRdb's copy keeps in-frame clones and lacks some. The sample holds tens of thousands of clones; 89% are singletons and the top ten take roughly 6.8%. CDR3 length equals 17 residues. Germline V gene data show CDR1 as SGHVS and CDR2 as FQNEAQ. The trim removed 1 base at V and 2 bases at J, leaving 8 bases unmatched. The chain employs TRBV7-8 and TRBJ2-3, with 8 bases identical to TRBD2. This material consisted of CD8+ T cells from peripheral blood mononuclear cells, taken after pregnancy. The TCR originated in a female donor with multiple sclerosis, enrolled in a pregnancy study. Here the CDR3 DNA reads TGTGCCAGCAGCTTAGAAACTAGCGGCAGCCTCACAGATACGCAGTATTTT. Protein: CASSLETSGSLTDTQYF.